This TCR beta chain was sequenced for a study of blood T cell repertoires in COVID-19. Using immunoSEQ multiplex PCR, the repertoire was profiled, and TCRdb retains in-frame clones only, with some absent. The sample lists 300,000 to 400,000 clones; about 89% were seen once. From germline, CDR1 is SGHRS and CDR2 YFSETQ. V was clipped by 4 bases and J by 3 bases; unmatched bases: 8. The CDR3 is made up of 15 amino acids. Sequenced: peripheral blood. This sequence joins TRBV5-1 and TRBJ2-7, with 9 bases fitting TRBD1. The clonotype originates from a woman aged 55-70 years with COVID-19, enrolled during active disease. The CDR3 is CASSVGQGSYYEQYF. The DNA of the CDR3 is TGCGCCAGCAGCGTCGGACAGGGGTCCTACTACGAGCAGTACTTC.